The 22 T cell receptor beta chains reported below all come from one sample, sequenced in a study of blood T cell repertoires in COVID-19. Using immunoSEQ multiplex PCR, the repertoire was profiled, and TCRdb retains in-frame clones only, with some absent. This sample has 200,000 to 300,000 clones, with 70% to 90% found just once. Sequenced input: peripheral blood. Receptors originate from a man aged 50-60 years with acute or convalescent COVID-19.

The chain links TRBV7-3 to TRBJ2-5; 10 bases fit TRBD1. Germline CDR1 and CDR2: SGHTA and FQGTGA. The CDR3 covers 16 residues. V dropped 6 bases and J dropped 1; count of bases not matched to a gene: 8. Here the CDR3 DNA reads TGTGCCAGCAGTCACGGGACAGGGGCCCTCCAAGAGACCCAGTACTTC. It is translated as CASSHGTGALQETQYF.

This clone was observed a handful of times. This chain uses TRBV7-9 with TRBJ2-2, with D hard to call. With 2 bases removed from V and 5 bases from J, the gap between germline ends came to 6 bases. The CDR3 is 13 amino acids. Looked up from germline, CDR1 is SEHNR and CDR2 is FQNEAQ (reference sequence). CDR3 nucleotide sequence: TGTGCCAGCAGCTTATTCCGGACCGGGGAGCTGTTTTTT. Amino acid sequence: CASSLFRTGELFF.

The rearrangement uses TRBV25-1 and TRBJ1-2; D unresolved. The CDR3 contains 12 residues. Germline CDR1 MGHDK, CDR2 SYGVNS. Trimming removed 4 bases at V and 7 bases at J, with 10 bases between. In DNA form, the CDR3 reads TGTGCCAGCAGTGTGGCCCTTTTTGGCTACACCTTC. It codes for CASSVALFGYTF.

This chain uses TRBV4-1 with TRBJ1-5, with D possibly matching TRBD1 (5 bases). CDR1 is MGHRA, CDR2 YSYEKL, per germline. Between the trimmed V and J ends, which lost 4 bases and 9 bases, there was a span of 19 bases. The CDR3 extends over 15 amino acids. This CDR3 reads CASSPVGGGGWPQHF. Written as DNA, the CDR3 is TGCGCCAGCAGCCCGGTCGGGGGGGGAGGGTGGCCCCAGCATTTT.

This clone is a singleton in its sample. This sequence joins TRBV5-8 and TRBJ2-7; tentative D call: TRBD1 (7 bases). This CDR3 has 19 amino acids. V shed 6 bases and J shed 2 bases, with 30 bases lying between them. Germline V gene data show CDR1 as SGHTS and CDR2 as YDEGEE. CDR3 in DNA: TGTGCCAGCATCCCGGCCAGGGGGGAGAGCGGGTCGGGACCCTACGAGCAGTACTTC. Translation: CASIPARGESGSGPYEQYF. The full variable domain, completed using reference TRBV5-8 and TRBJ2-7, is EAGVTQSPTHLIKTRGQQATLRCSPISGHTSVYWYQQALGLGLQFLLWYDEGEERNRGNFPPRFSGRQFPNYSSELNVNALELEDSALYLCASIPARGESGSGPYEQYFGPGTRLTVT.

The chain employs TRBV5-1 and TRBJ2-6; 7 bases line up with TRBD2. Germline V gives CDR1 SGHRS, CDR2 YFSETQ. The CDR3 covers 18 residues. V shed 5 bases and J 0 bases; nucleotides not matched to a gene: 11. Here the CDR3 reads CASRLVAGALSGANVLTF. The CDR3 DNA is TGCGCCAGCAGACTGGTGGCGGGAGCCCTCTCTGGGGCCAACGTCCTGACTTTC.

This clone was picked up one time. The CDR3 sequence: CASSDSFNEQFF. The CDR3, as DNA: TGTGCCAGCTCGGACAGCTTCAATGAGCAGTTCTTC. The chain employs TRBV28 and TRBJ2-1, with D possibly being TRBD1 (6 bases). The CDR3 is made up of 12 amino acids. The V and J ends lost 8 bases and 6 bases respectively, with 11 bases between them. The germline CDR1 and CDR2 sequences are MDHEN and SYDVKM. The whole variable domain, remainder taken from reference TRBV28 and TRBJ2-1, is DVKVTQSSRYLVKRTGEKVFLECVQDMDHENMFWYRQDPGLGLRLIYFSYDVKMKEKGDIPEGYSVSREKKERFSLILESASTNQTSMYLCASSDSFNEQFFGPGTRLTVL.

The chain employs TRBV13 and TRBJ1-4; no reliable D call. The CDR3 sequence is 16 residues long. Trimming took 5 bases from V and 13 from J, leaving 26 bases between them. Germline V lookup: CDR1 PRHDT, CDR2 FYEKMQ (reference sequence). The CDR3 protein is CASSRRVGRQTEGLFF. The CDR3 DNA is TGTGCCAGCAGCCGAAGAGTCGGGCGGCAAACTGAGGGACTGTTTTTT.

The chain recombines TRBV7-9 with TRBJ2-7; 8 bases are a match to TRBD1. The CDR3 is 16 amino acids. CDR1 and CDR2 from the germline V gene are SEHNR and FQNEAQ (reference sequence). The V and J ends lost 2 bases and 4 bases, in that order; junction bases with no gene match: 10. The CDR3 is CASSLPRTGSRYEQYF. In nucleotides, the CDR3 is TGTGCCAGCAGCTTACCGCGGACAGGGTCTCGGTACGAGCAGTACTTC. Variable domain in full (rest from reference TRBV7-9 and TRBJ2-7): DTGVSQNPRHKITKRGQNVTFRCDPISEHNRLYWYRQTLGQGPEFLTYFQNEAQLEKSRLLSDRFSAERPKGSFSTLEIQRTEQGDSAMYLCASSLPRTGSRYEQYFGPGTRLTVT.

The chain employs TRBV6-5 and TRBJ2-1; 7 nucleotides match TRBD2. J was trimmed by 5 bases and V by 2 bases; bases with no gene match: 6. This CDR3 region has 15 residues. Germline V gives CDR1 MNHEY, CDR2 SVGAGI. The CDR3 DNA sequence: TGTGCCAGCAGTTACACGGGCGGGGGAGACAATGAGCAGTTCTTC. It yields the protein CASSYTGGGDNEQFF.

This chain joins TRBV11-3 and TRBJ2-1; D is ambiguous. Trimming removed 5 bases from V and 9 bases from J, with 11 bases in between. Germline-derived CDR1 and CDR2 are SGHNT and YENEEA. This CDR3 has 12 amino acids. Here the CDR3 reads CASSNIVGEQFF. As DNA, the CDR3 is TGTGCCAGCAGCAATATCGTCGGTGAGCAGTTCTTC.

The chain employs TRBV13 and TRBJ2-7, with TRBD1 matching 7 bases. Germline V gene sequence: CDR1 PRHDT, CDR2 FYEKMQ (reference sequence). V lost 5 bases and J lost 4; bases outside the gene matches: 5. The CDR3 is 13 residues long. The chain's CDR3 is CASSTMGQYEQYF. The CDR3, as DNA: TGTGCCAGCAGCACAATGGGACAGTACGAGCAGTACTTC.

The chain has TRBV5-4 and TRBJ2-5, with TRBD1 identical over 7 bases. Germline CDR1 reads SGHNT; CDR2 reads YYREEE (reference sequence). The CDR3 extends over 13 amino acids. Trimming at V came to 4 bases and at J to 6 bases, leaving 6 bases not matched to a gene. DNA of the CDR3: TGTGCCAGCAGCCCAGGACAGGTAAAGACCCAGTACTTC. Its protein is CASSPGQVKTQYF.

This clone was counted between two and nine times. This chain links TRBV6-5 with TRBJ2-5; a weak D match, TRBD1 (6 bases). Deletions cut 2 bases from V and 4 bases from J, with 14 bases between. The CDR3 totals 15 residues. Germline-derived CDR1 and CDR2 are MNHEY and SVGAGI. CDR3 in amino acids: CASSYGYQGTETQYF. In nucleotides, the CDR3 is TGTGCCAGCAGTTACGGATACCAGGGGACAGAGACCCAGTACTTC.

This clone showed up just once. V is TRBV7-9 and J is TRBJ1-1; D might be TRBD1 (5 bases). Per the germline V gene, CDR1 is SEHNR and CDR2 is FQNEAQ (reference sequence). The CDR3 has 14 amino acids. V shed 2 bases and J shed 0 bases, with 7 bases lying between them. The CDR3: CASSLQGLNTEAFF. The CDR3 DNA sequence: TGTGCCAGCAGCTTACAGGGTCTGAACACTGAAGCTTTCTTT.

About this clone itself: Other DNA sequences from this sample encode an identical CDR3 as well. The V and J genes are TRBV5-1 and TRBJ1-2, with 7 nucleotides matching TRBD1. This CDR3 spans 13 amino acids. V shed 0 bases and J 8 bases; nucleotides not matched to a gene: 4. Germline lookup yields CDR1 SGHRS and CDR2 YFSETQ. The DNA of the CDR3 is TGCGCCAGCAGCTTGGGTACAGGGGAAGGCTACACCTTC. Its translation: CASSLGTGEGYTF. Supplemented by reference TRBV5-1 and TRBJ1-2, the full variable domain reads KAGVTQTPRYLIKTRGQQVTLSCSPISGHRSVSWYQQTPGQGLQFLFEYFSETQRNKGNFPGRFSGRQFSNSRSEMNVSTLELGDSALYLCASSLGTGEGYTFGSGTRLTVV.

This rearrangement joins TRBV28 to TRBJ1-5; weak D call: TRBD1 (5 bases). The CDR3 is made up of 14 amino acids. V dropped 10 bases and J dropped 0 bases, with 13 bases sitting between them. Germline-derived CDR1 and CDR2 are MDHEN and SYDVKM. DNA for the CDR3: TGTGCCACCCTGACAGTTTTTAGCAATCAGCCCCAGCATTTT. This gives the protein CATLTVFSNQPQHF.

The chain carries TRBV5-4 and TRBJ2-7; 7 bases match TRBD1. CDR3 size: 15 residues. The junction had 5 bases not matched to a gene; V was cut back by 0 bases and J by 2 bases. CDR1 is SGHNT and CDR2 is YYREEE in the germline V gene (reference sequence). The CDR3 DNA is TGTGCCAGCAGCTTGGGAGGGGGCGATACCTACGAGCAGTACTTC. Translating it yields CASSLGGGDTYEQYF. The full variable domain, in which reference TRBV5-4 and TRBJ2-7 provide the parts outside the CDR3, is ETGVTQSPTHLIKTRGQQVTLRCSSQSGHNTVSWYQQALGQGPQFIFQYYREEENGRGNFPPRFSGLQFPNYSSELNVNALELDDSALYLCASSLGGGDTYEQYFGPGTRLTVT.

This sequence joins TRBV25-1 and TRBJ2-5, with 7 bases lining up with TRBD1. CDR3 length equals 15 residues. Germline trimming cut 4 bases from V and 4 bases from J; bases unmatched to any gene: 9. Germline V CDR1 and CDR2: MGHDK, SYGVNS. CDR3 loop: CASSARQGMGETQYF. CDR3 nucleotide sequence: TGTGCCAGCAGTGCCAGACAGGGAATGGGAGAGACCCAGTACTTC. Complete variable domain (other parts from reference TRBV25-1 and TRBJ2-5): EADIYQTPRYLVIGTGKKITLECSQTMGHDKMYWYQQDPGMELHLIHYSYGVNSTEKGDLSSESTVSRIRTEHFPLTLESARPSHTSQYLCASSARQGMGETQYFGPGTRLLVL.

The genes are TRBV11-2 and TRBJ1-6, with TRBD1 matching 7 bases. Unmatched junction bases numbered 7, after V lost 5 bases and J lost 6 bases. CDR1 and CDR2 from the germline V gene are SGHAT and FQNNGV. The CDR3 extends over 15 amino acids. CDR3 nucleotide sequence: TGTGCCAGCAGCGCGATGACAGGGACTAATTCACCCCTCCACTTT. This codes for CASSAMTGTNSPLHF.

CDR3 amino acids: CASSLAGRGEETQYF. CDR3 coding DNA: TGCGCCAGCAGCTTGGCAGGGCGGGGTGAAGAGACCCAGTACTTC. The V and J genes are TRBV5-1 and TRBJ2-5; D might be TRBD2 (6 bases). Germline CDR1 is SGHRS and CDR2 is YFSETQ. Between the trimmed V and J ends, which lost 0 bases and 3 bases, there was a span of 12 bases. CDR3 size: 15 residues.

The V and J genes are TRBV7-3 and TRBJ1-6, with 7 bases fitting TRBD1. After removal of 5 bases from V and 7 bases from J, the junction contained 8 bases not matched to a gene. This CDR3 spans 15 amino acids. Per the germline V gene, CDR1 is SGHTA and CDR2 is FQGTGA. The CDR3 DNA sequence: TGTGCCAGCAGCGAGACGACAGGGTCAAATTCACCCCTCCACTTT. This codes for CASSETTGSNSPLHF.